One T cell receptor beta chain is described in this entry. Trimming took 3 bases from V and 8 from J; bases not matched to a gene: 7. The CDR3 has 15 amino acids. Germline-derived CDR1 and CDR2 are MGHDK and SYGVNS. The data belong to a study of blood T cell repertoires in COVID-19. This table comes from immunoSEQ multiplex PCR, and its TCRdb copy is limited to in-frame clones, with some not included. Seen here are about 160,000 clones, about four fifths observed once, and the top ten hold 12% to 15%. The receptor was derived from a human donor with acute or convalescent COVID-19. The donor label of this sample is uncertain. The V gene is TRBV25-1, the J gene TRBJ1-4, with TRBD1 matching 9 bases. The specimen sequenced was peripheral blood. The CDR3 nucleotides read TGTGCCAGCAGTGACCCGGGACAGGGAGGAGAAAAACTGTTTTTT. Its translation is CASSDPGQGGEKLFF.